This TCR beta chain was identified during a study of blood T cell repertoires in COVID-19. Study in general: Samples taken during acute and convalescent COVID-19 were collected in the United States, Italy and Spain. Sample material is recorded as cDNA or gDNA derived from T cells, B-cell-depleted T cells, or PBMCs.

The junction had 9 bases not matched to a gene; V was cut back by 1 base and J by 0 bases. The CDR3 has 19 amino acids. The V gene's germline CDR1 is SGHAT and CDR2 FQNNGV. Profiled with immunoSEQ multiplex PCR; TCRdb holds only in-frame clones, not every one. Found here are 200,000 to 300,000 clones, 80% to 85% of them singletons; the top ten hold 4.2%. The material sequenced was peripheral blood. This chain connects TRBV11-2 to TRBJ2-7, with TRBD2 matching over 13 bases. This TCR was recovered from a man in his sixties with acute or convalescent COVID-19. In nucleotides, the CDR3 is TGTGCCAGCAGCTTAGTTGCGGGACTAGCGGGGTCCCCCTCCTACGAGCAGTACTTC. Translated: CASSLVAGLAGSPSYEQYF.